The 32 T cell receptor beta chains below were found in one sample sequenced in a study of OX40 agonist ivuxolimab in advanced cancers. The table came from immunoSEQ multiplex PCR; TCRdb's copy has only in-frame clones and leaves some out. Here the sample spans roughly 62,000 clones, approximately 91% being singletons. Sequences were derived from CD4+ or CD8+ T cells sorted from blood, sampled in a trial of the OX40 agonist ivuxolimab. Source of these receptors: an adult with an advanced solid tumor such as melanoma, head and neck, liver or kidney cancer.

The chain joins TRBV19 to TRBJ2-3; 8 nucleotides align to TRBD1. The junction had 10 bases not matched to a gene; V was cut back by 5 bases and J by 3 bases. The CDR3 runs to 16 residues. The germline CDR1 and CDR2 sequences are LNHDA and SQIVND (reference sequence). CDR3 sequence reads: CASSLDDRGQTDTQYF. As DNA, the CDR3 is TGTGCCAGTAGTCTCGACGACAGGGGCCAGACAGATACGCAGTATTTT.

The rearrangement joins TRBV29-1 to TRBJ2-1; D gene unclear. Germline V gene lookup returns CDR1 SQVTM and CDR2 ANQGSEA. This CDR3 region has 14 residues. Between the trimmed V and J ends, which lost 5 bases and 4 bases, there was a span of 15 bases. This chain's CDR3 is CSVPGQSAYNEQFF. CDR3 bases: TGCAGCGTTCCGGGCCAGTCTGCTTACAATGAGCAGTTCTTC.

This rearrangement joins TRBV9 to TRBJ2-3; TRBD2 aligns across 11 bases. The CDR3 runs to 16 residues. V gave up 4 bases and J gave up 5 bases; unmatched junction bases: 9. Germline V gene sequence: CDR1 SGDLS, CDR2 YYNGEE. The CDR3 DNA sequence: TGTGCCAGCAGCCCCTATAGCGGGAGGGCCGAAGATACGCAGTATTTT. Its translation is CASSPYSGRAEDTQYF.

V gene TRBV7-3 combines with J gene TRBJ2-5; no clear D gene. Germline V CDR1 and CDR2: SGHTA, FQGTGA. Trimming removed 5 bases from V and 2 bases from J, with 9 bases in between. The CDR3 is made up of 13 amino acids. The CDR3 here is CASSDGSQETQYF. The CDR3 DNA reads TGTGCCAGCAGCGACGGCAGTCAAGAGACCCAGTACTTC. Variable domain in full (rest from reference TRBV7-3 and TRBJ2-5): GAGVSQTPSNKVTEKGKYVELRCDPISGHTALYWYRQSLGQGPEFLIYFQGTGAADDSGLPNDRFFAVRPEGSVSTLKIQRTERGDSAVYLCASSDGSQETQYFGPGTRLLVL.

V and J are TRBV19 and TRBJ2-6; D not certain. Germline V gene sequence: CDR1 LNHDA, CDR2 SQIVND (reference sequence). V dropped 5 bases and J dropped 0 bases, with 5 bases sitting between them. The CDR3 has 14 residues. In DNA, the CDR3 is TGTGCCAGTAGTCTGGGCTCTGGGGCCAACGTCCTGACTTTC. It is translated as CASSLGSGANVLTF.

This clone has just one count. The chain links TRBV9 to TRBJ2-2, with TRBD2 matching over 9 bases. The CDR3 covers 16 residues. V was pared by 4 bases and J by 5 bases, with 9 bases of the junction left unmatched. Germline V gene data show CDR1 as SGDLS and CDR2 as YYNGEE. The CDR3 spells CASSPRVAGVTGELFF. CDR3 nucleotide sequence: TGTGCCAGCAGCCCTCGGGTAGCGGGAGTTACCGGGGAGCTGTTTTTT. The whole variable domain, filled in from reference TRBV9 and TRBJ2-2, reads DSGVTQTPKHLITATGQRVTLRCSPRSGDLSVYWYQQSLDQGLQFLIQYYNGEERAKGNILERFSAQQFPDLHSELNLSSLELGDSALYFCASSPRVAGVTGELFFGEGSRLTVL.

This clone was seen a single time. V and J are TRBV7-9 and TRBJ2-5, with D unresolved. Germline V gene lookup returns CDR1 SEHNR and CDR2 FQNEAQ (reference sequence). V gave up 7 bases and J gave up 5 bases, with 14 bases separating them. CDR3 length equals 13 residues. CDR3 in amino acids: CASTTGLEETQYF. The CDR3 DNA reads TGTGCCAGCACCACGGGCCTAGAGGAGACCCAGTACTTC.

CDR3 region: CASSFRGLAGGPGYEQYF. For the CDR3, the DNA is TGTGCCAGCAGCTTTCGAGGACTAGCGGGAGGGCCGGGGTACGAGCAGTACTTC. The V gene is TRBV21-1, the J gene TRBJ2-7; TRBD2, as called in the table, went unchecked against the DNA. TRBV21-1 counts as a pseudogene. The CDR3 sequence is 18 residues long.

The gene calls are TRBV28 and TRBJ2-5, with D maybe TRBD1 (6 bases). Deletions cut 4 bases from V and 1 base from J, with 10 bases between. From germline, CDR1 is MDHEN and CDR2 SYDVKM. The CDR3 consists of 14 residues. The CDR3 DNA is TGTGCCAGCAGTTCCCTCAGGGGCCAAGAGACCCAGTACTTC. Its protein product is CASSSLRGQETQYF.

The genes are TRBV6-5 and TRBJ2-7, with D perhaps TRBD1 (5 bases). The CDR3 extends over 15 amino acids. Between the trimmed V and J ends, which lost 4 bases and 1 base, there was a span of 14 bases. CDR1 MNHEY and CDR2 SVGAGI come from the germline V gene. In nucleotides, the CDR3 is TGTGCCAGCAGTTCAGGGCTTAAGGTTTCCTACGAGCAGTACTTC. It codes for CASSSGLKVSYEQYF.

This chain links TRBV6-1 with TRBJ2-3; a possible D gene is TRBD2 (5 bases). V was cut by 3 bases and J by 5 bases, with 15 bases left in between. Germline CDR1 reads MNHNS; CDR2 reads SASEGT. The CDR3 spans 15 residues. In nucleotides, the CDR3 is TGTGCCAGCAGTGAGCCGGGATCGTATGGAGATACGCAGTATTTT. Protein sequence: CASSEPGSYGDTQYF.

The table lists this clone with a count of one. V usage is TRBV11-2 and J usage is TRBJ2-5; D is possibly TRBD1 (5 bases). The CDR3 contains 15 residues. Germline V gene sequence: CDR1 SGHAT, CDR2 FQNNGV. V was cut by 1 base and J by 1 base, with 10 bases left in between. The CDR3 nucleotides are TGTGCCAGCAGCTTAGTTAGCAGGGCCCAAGAGACCCAGTACTTC. As protein: CASSLVSRAQETQYF.

The rearrangement links TRBV21-1 to TRBJ1-1; the table's D call of TRBD1 was not tested on the DNA. TRBV21-1 is a recognized pseudogene. This CDR3 is built from 15 residues. The CDR3, as DNA: TGTGCCAGCAGCATTAGACAGGGGGGGGACACTGAAGCTTTCTTT. Translated: CASSIRQGGDTEAFF.

The genes are TRBV29-1 and TRBJ2-5; weak D call: TRBD2 (5 bases). The CDR3 is made up of 16 amino acids. The V end was cut by 1 base, the J end by 1 base, with 16 bases between. CDR1 and CDR2 (germline): SQVTM, ANQGSEA. Here the CDR3 DNA reads TGCAGCGTTGAAGGGTCTTCTGGGGAGATCCAAGAGACCCAGTACTTC. Translated: CSVEGSSGEIQETQYF.

The chain employs TRBV6-5 and TRBJ2-7; TRBD1 agrees at 9 bases. Germline values: CDR1 MNHEY, CDR2 SVGAGI. V shed 5 bases and J 4 bases; nucleotides not matched to a gene: 9. The CDR3 runs to 15 residues. The CDR3 is CASSNYRGLEYEQYF. The CDR3 coding sequence is TGTGCCAGCAGTAATTACAGGGGGCTAGAATACGAGCAGTACTTC.

This chain joins TRBV5-6 and TRBJ1-5; D uncertain. This CDR3 is built from 14 residues. CDR1 and CDR2 (germline): SGHDT, YYEEEE. Trimming took 3 bases from V and 2 from J, leaving 9 bases between them. The CDR3 loop reads CASSSRRGNQPQHF. In DNA, the CDR3 is TGTGCCAGCAGCTCACGACGGGGCAATCAGCCCCAGCATTTT.

CDR3 loop: CASSRTDRGGNSPLHF. The CDR3 bases are TGCGCCAGCAGCCGCACAGACAGGGGGGGAAATTCACCCCTCCACTTT. The chain recombines TRBV4-1 with TRBJ1-6; 9 nucleotides agree with TRBD1. The CDR3 runs to 16 residues. Trimming removed 4 bases from V and 7 bases from J; junction bases left unmatched: 8. The germline gives CDR1 MGHRA, CDR2 YSYEKL.

The gene calls are TRBV2 and TRBJ2-5; TRBD2 might be the D (5 bases). The CDR3 has 14 amino acids. CDR1 SNHLY and CDR2 FYNNEI come from the germline V gene. Trimming removed 7 bases at V and 5 bases at J, with 17 bases between. The CDR3 reads CASKDRAGPETQYF. The CDR3 DNA is TGTGCCAGCAAGGACCGTGCGGGTCCGGAGACCCAGTACTTC.

The chain has TRBV28 and TRBJ2-3; 8 positions agree with TRBD2. From germline, CDR1 is MDHEN and CDR2 SYDVKM. V dropped 2 bases and J dropped 4; count of bases not matched to a gene: 8. The CDR3 contains 16 residues. Here the CDR3 reads CASSLLSGIAADTQYF. CDR3 DNA: TGTGCCAGCAGTTTACTTAGCGGGATCGCGGCAGATACGCAGTATTTT.

CDR3 nucleotides: TGTGCCAGCAGTTCGACAGGGTTCGTGGAGACCCAGTACTTC. Translating gives CASSSTGFVETQYF. The chain has TRBV6-5 and TRBJ2-5; 7 positions match TRBD1. V was clipped by 4 bases and J by 5 bases; unmatched bases: 7. Germline-derived CDR1 and CDR2 are MNHEY and SVGAGI. The CDR3 spans 14 residues.

V usage is TRBV5-5 and J usage is TRBJ2-7, with D possibly matching TRBD2 (5 bases). The germline V gene has CDR1 SGHKS and CDR2 YYEKEE (reference sequence). V was clipped by 0 bases and J by 4 bases, with 8 bases between them. The CDR3 length is 13 residues. CDR3 in DNA: TGTGCCAGCAGCTTGGCCACGGGATACGAGCAGTACTTC. It yields the protein CASSLATGYEQYF.

This rearrangement joins TRBV5-1 to TRBJ2-7; 10 nucleotides align to TRBD2. Germline trimming cut 2 bases from V and 4 bases from J; bases unmatched to any gene: 6. Germline-derived CDR1 and CDR2 are SGHRS and YFSETQ. The CDR3 spans 15 residues. The DNA for the CDR3 is TGCGCCAGCAGCTTTACGGCTAGCGGGAGTTACGAGCAGTACTTC. Translated: CASSFTASGSYEQYF.

There are a few counts of this clone. CDR3 residues: CASSLPGAGVAQYF. CDR3 coding DNA: TGTGCCAGCTCCCTCCCCGGGGCGGGAGTTGCGCAGTACTTC. The chain carries TRBV6-5 and TRBJ2-7, with 7 bases aligning to TRBD2. The CDR3 loop spans 14 amino acids. V shed 8 bases and J 9 bases; nucleotides not matched to a gene: 16. Germline lookup yields CDR1 MNHEY and CDR2 SVGAGI.

The chain links TRBV28 to TRBJ2-5; 10 positions agree with TRBD1. V lost 4 bases and J lost 2; bases outside the gene matches: 7. The CDR3 is made up of 16 amino acids. Looked up from germline, CDR1 is MDHEN and CDR2 is SYDVKM. The CDR3 loop reads CASSSRTGGIQETQYF. The CDR3 nucleotides are TGTGCCAGCAGTTCCAGGACAGGGGGAATACAAGAGACCCAGTACTTC.

The chain uses TRBV6-5 and TRBJ2-2; 7 bases are shared with TRBD2. CDR1 and CDR2 from the germline V gene are MNHEY and SVGAGI. Unmatched junction bases numbered 8, after V lost 7 bases and J lost 3 bases. This CDR3 region has 15 residues. The CDR3 coding sequence is TGTGCCAGCACCTTCATAGCGGGCCACACCGGGGAGCTGTTTTTT. It translates to CASTFIAGHTGELFF.

Points on this clone: The junction shows a germline mismatch at one end, possibly a read error. The chain has TRBV4-3 and TRBJ1-5; 7 bases fit TRBD1. CDR1 is LGHNA, CDR2 YSLEER, per germline. The CDR3 is 16 residues long. CDR3 nucleotides: TGCGCCAGCAGTCAAGGGGTCGGACAGGGCAATCAGCCCCAGCATTTT. This sequence encodes CASSQGVGQGNQPQHF.

The chain carries TRBV27 and TRBJ2-7; 9 bases map to TRBD1. The V and J ends lost 4 bases and 0 bases, in that order; junction bases with no gene match: 4. The germline V gene encodes CDR1 MNHEY and CDR2 SMNVEV (reference sequence). The CDR3 totals 15 residues. The CDR3 protein is CASSYGTGLSYEQYF. The CDR3 nucleotides read TGTGCCAGCAGTTACGGGACAGGGCTCTCCTACGAGCAGTACTTC.

V gene TRBV6-5 combines with J gene TRBJ2-3; D is ambiguous. The CDR3 extends over 15 amino acids. From germline, CDR1 is MNHEY and CDR2 SVGAGI. Trimming took off 5 bases at V and 2 bases at J, with 14 bases between the two ends. CDR3 region: CASSVTETFTDTQYF. The CDR3 bases are TGTGCCAGCAGTGTTACAGAGACCTTCACAGATACGCAGTATTTT.

The gene calls are TRBV15 and TRBJ2-6; 10 nucleotides align to TRBD1. Germline assignment: CDR1 LNHNV and CDR2 YYDKDF (reference sequence). The CDR3 is made up of 16 amino acids. Germline trimming cut 8 bases from V and 0 bases from J; bases unmatched to any gene: 4. CDR3 amino acids: CATQDRGASGANVLTF. Written as DNA, the CDR3 is TGTGCCACCCAGGACAGGGGGGCCTCTGGGGCCAACGTCCTGACTTTC.

The chain has TRBV9 and TRBJ2-2; the match to TRBD2 covers 13 bases. This CDR3 comprises 19 residues. V was pared by 4 bases and J by 3 bases, with 12 bases of the junction left unmatched. In germline, CDR1 is SGDLS, CDR2 YYNGEE. The CDR3 DNA reads as TGTGCCAGCAGCATTGGACTAGCGGGAGTATTGGGAGACACCGGGGAGCTGTTTTTT. Its translation is CASSIGLAGVLGDTGELFF.

This clone was counted a single time. The chain combines TRBV28 with TRBJ2-2, with TRBD1 identical over 8 bases. CDR3 length: 15 residues. V shed 6 bases and J 1 base; nucleotides not matched to a gene: 4. Germline V lookup: CDR1 MDHEN, CDR2 SYDVKM. The CDR3: CASRRGTGNTGELFF. For the CDR3, the DNA is TGTGCCAGCAGACGAGGGACAGGGAACACCGGGGAGCTGTTTTTT.

This clone has just one count. The chain joins TRBV7-9 to TRBJ2-5; D perhaps matches TRBD2 (6 bases). Germline-derived CDR1 and CDR2 are SEHNR and FQNEAQ (reference sequence). Between the trimmed V and J ends, which lost 1 base and 2 bases, there was a span of 11 bases. The CDR3 totals 15 residues. The CDR3 coding sequence is TGTGCCAGCAGCTTAGGGACCGGGACTCAAGAGACCCAGTACTTC. It is translated as CASSLGTGTQETQYF.